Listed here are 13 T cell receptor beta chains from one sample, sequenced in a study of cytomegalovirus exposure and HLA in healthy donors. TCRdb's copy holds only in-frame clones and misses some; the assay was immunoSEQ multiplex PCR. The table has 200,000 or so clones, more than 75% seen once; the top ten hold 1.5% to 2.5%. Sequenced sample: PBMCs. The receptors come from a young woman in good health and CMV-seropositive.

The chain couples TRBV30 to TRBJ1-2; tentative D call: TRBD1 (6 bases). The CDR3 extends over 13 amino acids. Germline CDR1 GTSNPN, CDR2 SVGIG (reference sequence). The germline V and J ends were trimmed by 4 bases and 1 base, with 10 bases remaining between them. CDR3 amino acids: CAWTKDSNYGYTF. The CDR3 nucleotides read TGTGCCTGGACCAAGGACAGTAACTATGGCTACACCTTC. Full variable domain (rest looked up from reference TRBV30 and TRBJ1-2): SQTIHQWPATLVQPVGSPLSLECTVEGTSNPNLYWYRQAAGRGLQLLFYSVGIGQISSEVPQNLSASRPQDRQFILSSKKLLLSDSGFYLCAWTKDSNYGYTFGSGTRLTVV.

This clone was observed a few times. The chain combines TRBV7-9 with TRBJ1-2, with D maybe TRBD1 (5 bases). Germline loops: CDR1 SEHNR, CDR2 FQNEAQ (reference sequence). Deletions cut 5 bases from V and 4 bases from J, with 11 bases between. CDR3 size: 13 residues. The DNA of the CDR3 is TGTGCCAGCAGCCCCGACAGAGCCTATGGCTACACCTTC. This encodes CASSPDRAYGYTF.

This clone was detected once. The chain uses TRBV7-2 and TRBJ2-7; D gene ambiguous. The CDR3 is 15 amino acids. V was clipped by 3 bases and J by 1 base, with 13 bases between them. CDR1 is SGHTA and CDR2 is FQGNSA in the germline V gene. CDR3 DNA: TGTGCCAGCAGCTTCCAGGCAAGCACGTCCTACGAGCAGTACTTC. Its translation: CASSFQASTSYEQYF. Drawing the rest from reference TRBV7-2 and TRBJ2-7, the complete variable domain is GAGVSQSPSNKVTEKGKDVELRCDPISGHTALYWYRQSLGQGLEFLIYFQGNSAPDKSGLPSDRFSAERTGGSVSTLTIQRTQQEDSAVYLCASSFQASTSYEQYFGPGTRLTVT.

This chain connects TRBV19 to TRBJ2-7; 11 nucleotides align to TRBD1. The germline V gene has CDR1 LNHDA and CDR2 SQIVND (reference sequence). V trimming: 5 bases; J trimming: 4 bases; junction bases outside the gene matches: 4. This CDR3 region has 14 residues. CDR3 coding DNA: TGTGCCAGTAGTCCCGGGACAGGGGGTTACGAGCAGTACTTC. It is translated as CASSPGTGGYEQYF.

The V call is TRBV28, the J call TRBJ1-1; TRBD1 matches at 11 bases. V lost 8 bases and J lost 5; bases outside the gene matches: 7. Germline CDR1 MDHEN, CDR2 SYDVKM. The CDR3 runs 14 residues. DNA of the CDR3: TGTGCCAGCTTTGCCGGACAGGGGGCGACTGAAGCTTTCTTT. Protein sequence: CASFAGQGATEAFF.

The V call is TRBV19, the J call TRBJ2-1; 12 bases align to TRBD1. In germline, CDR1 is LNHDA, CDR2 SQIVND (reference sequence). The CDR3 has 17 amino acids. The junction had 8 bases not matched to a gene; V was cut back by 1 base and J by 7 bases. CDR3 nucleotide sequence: TGTGCCAGTAGTATAGGGGGGACAGGGGGCATTACGAATGAGCAGTTCTTC. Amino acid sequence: CASSIGGTGGITNEQFF.

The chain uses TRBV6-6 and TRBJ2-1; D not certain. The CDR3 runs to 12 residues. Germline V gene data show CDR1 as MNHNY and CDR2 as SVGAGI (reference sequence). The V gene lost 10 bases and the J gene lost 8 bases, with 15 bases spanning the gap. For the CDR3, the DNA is TGTGCCACCGCGGTCTGGGTCGATGAGCAGTTCTTC. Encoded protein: CATAVWVDEQFF.

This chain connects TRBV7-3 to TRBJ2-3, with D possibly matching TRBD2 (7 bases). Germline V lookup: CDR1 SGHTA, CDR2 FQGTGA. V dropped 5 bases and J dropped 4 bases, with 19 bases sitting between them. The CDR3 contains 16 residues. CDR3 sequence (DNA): TGTGCCAGCAGCGGCGGGGGCGGAGCTCCCCCAGATACGCAGTATTTT. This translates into CASSGGGGAPPDTQYF.

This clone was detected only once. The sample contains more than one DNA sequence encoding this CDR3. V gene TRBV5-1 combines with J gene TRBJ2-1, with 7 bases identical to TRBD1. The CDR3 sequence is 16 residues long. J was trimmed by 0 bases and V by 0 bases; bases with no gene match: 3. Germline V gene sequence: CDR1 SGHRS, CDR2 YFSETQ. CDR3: CASSLEAGGSYNEQFF. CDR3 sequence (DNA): TGCGCCAGCAGCTTGGAGGCAGGGGGCTCCTACAATGAGCAGTTCTTC.

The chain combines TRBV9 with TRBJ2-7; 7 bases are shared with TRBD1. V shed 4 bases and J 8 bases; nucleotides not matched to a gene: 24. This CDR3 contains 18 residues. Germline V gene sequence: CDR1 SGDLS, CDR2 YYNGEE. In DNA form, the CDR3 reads TGTGCCAGCAGCCCACGTAGGAGCGCTTTGAAGGGGGCCTGGAAGCAGTACTTC. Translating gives CASSPRRSALKGAWKQYF.

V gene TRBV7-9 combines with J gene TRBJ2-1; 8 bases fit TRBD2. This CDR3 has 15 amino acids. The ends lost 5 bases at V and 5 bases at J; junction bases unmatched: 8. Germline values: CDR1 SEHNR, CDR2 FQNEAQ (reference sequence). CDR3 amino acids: CASSLSGSIDNEQFF. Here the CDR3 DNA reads TGTGCCAGCAGCCTCAGCGGGAGTATCGACAATGAGCAGTTCTTC.

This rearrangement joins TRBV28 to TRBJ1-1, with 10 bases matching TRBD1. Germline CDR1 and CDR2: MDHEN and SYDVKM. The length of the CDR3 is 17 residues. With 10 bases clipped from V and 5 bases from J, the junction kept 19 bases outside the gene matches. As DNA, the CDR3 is TGTGCCACAACCATTCCTTTTGGGACAGGGGCTCGGACTGAAGCTTTCTTT. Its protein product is CATTIPFGTGARTEAFF.

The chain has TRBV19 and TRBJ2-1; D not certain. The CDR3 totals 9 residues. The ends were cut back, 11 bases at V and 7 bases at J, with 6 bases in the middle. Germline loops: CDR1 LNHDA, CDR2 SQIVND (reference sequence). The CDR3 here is CALPNEQFF. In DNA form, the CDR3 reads TGTGCCCTACCGAATGAGCAGTTCTTC.